Each of the 6 T cell receptor beta chains below was sequenced from the same sample in a study of shared clonotypes between healthy human individuals. Here immunoSEQ multiplex PCR was the method, and the copy in TCRdb shows in-frame clones only, minus some. The table lists about 2.4 million clones, roughly 93% of them singletons. The source material was naive CD4+ T cells from PBMCs. Subset meaning: CD45RA+ positively selected. These receptors all come from a man aged 18 to 29 in good health. Some clones in this sample may be carry-over from other donors' samples.

CDR3 sequence (DNA): TGTGCCAGCAGCAAATCCCATCGTCCGGCGGGTTTCCCCTACGAGCAGTACTTC. Amino acids: CASSKSHRPAGFPYEQYF. The chain combines TRBV5-5 with TRBJ2-7, with D perhaps TRBD2 (5 bases). CDR3 length equals 18 residues. CDR1 and CDR2 from the germline V gene are SGHKS and YYEKEE (reference sequence). The ends were cut back, 4 bases at V and 2 bases at J, with 25 bases in the middle. Combining the CDR3 with reference TRBV5-5 and TRBJ2-7 gives the whole variable domain DAGVTQSPTHLIKTRGQQVTLRCSPISGHKSVSWYQQVLGQGPQFIFQYYEKEERGRGNFPDRFSARQFPNYSSELNVNALLLGDSALYLCASSKSHRPAGFPYEQYFGPGTRLTVT.

The chain uses TRBV9 and TRBJ1-4; a weak D match, TRBD1 (5 bases). V dropped 3 bases and J dropped 4 bases, with 10 bases sitting between them. Germline lookup yields CDR1 SGDLS and CDR2 YYNGEE. The CDR3 spans 14 residues. This CDR3 reads CASSGGGDNEKLFF. Here the CDR3 DNA reads TGTGCCAGCAGCGGAGGAGGGGATAATGAAAAACTGTTTTTT. Together with reference TRBV9 and TRBJ1-4, the CDR3 gives the full variable domain: DSGVTQTPKHLITATGQRVTLRCSPRSGDLSVYWYQQSLDQGLQFLIQYYNGEERAKGNILERFSAQQFPDLHSELNLSSLELGDSALYFCASSGGGDNEKLFFGSGTQLSVL.

Note on this clone: This specimen includes other DNA sequences encoding the same CDR3. This rearrangement joins TRBV4-2 to TRBJ1-2; tentatively, D is TRBD1 (5 bases). The V end lost 0 bases, the J end lost 1 base, and 9 bases lay between the germline ends. The CDR3 spans 15 residues. Per the germline V gene, CDR1 is LGHNA and CDR2 is YNFKEQ. The CDR3 reads CASSQEGQGNYGYTF. The CDR3 coding sequence is TGTGCCAGCAGCCAAGAGGGGCAGGGTAACTATGGCTACACCTTC.

The J gene is TRBJ2-5, the V gene TRBV6-5; no firm D call. Between the trimmed V and J ends, which lost 4 bases and 5 bases, there was a span of 17 bases. The germline V gene encodes CDR1 MNHEY and CDR2 SVGAGI. The CDR3 runs to 15 residues. CDR3: CASSSPSVGRETQYF. The CDR3 coding sequence is TGTGCCAGCAGTTCCCCATCCGTCGGACGGGAGACCCAGTACTTC.

This chain joins TRBV19 and TRBJ2-7, with 9 positions matching TRBD2. Germline V gene data show CDR1 as LNHDA and CDR2 as SQIVND (reference sequence). This CDR3 has 14 amino acids. The trim removed 3 bases at V and 5 bases at J, leaving 5 bases unmatched. CDR3 DNA: TGTGCCAGTAGTATGGCGGGAGGGCCCGACGAGCAGTACTTC. Translation gives CASSMAGGPDEQYF.

The V gene is TRBV5-1, the J gene TRBJ1-4; D is unresolved. The germline CDR1 and CDR2 sequences are SGHRS and YFSETQ. The CDR3 is made up of 14 amino acids. Trimming shortened V by 1 base and J by 4 bases, and 8 bases separated the two germline ends. Written as DNA, the CDR3 is TGCGCCAGCAGCTTGACAGCCAATAATGAAAAACTGTTTTTT. Translated: CASSLTANNEKLFF.